This T cell receptor (beta chain) derives from a study of shared clonotypes between healthy human individuals. Study outcomes and limitations: Clonotypes which were not shared had lower generation probabilities than clonotypes that all four donors shared.

Nashville, Tennessee was home to all donors, who were Caucasian adults. Splitting the CD4+ cells yielded a CD45RA+ naive subset and a CD45RA-negative memory subset. Sequenced by immunoSEQ multiplex PCR; TCRdb stores in-frame clones only, minus some. The sample yields approximately 2.5 million clones, 93% seen once. For this clone: What it recognizes is unknown.

The CDR3 totals 11 residues. Germline V gene sequence: CDR1 SGHTA, CDR2 FQGNSA. The ends were cut back, 6 bases at V and 10 bases at J, with 10 bases in the middle. The sequence was obtained from a man aged 18 to 30 in good health. Some clones in this sample may be carry-over from other donors' samples. The sample consisted of naive CD4+ T cells from PBMCs. Subset noted: CD45RA+ positively selected. The rearrangement uses TRBV7-2 and TRBJ2-1; D unresolved. CDR3 protein: CASSRASEQFF. Here the CDR3 DNA reads TGTGCCAGCAGTCGGGCGTCCGAGCAGTTCTTC.